This T cell receptor (beta chain) was found in a study of blood T cell repertoires in COVID-19 (TCRdb year 2020). In terms of the full investigation: Collaborator samples came from the United States, Italy and Spain and covered acute and convalescent phases of COVID-19. The prospective study material was composed of cDNA or gDNA derived from T cells, B-cell-depleted T cells, or PBMCs. Subjects who had been exposed to COVID-19, were actively infected with it, or had recovered from it provided the deeply sampled blood TCRbeta repertoires that made up the dataset. The repertoires were released in a freely available public database intended as a resource for research on the immune response to SARS-CoV-2. Samples were obtained from the ongoing ImmuneRACE study (first 160 participants) and from about 1,300 subjects provided by 6 global collaborators. A de-identified subject ID, COVID-19 status, age in years and sex were almost always included in the sample metadata. Where available, HLA class I and class II types were taken from metadata supplied by the sample provider and were not determined by assay-based typing. Here is what the overall study found, with its caveats: The amount of clinical and demographic metadata varied by source and participant and was provided uncurated.

This clone was seen a few times. This receptor's antigen is unknown. No much larger clone exists at a distance of one base, and base qualities are not known. TCRbeta CDR3 regions were amplified from genomic DNA using the immunoSEQ Assay, a bias-controlled multiplex PCR. Per the authors' processing: The number of nucleated cells in each sample was estimated from the amplification of reference gene primers within the assay. Sequence reads were collapsed and filtered to measure the absolute abundance of every unique TCRbeta CDR3 rearrangement. For each sample, productive Simpson clonality was calculated as the square root of Simpson's diversity index over productive rearrangements. Here the immuneACCESS table is served through TCRdb, limited to in-frame sequences with V and J called. Missing clones are a known gap in these copies; in checked studies unresolved V genes cover under half, and the rest lacks a known reason. Clone size and the V and J calls come from that table; the DNA yielded D and trimming. The sample includes 200,000 to 250,000 clones, with 84% observed a single time. 7.6% of the sample goes to the ten largest clones.

Each collaborating institution followed its own protocols to collect whole blood in K2EDTA tubes. For TCRbeta analysis, collaborators shipped samples in one of three forms: frozen whole blood, isolated PBMCs, or DNA extracted from either of those sample types. Inclusive of the bounding cysteine and valine, the CDR3 is 14 residues long. Left in the record is the CDR3 DNA by itself, 42 bases read in frame from the first base. CDR1 and CDR2 are drawn from the germline V gene: SNHLY, FYNNEI. Trimming costs V 8 bases and J 1 base, and their ends lie 15 bases apart. This sequence was found in a woman aged 45 to 65 with active or convalescent COVID-19. The rearranged chain carries TRBV2 and TRBJ2-7; 5 matching bases give a weak D call of TRBD2. The sequenced sample was peripheral blood. For the CDR3, the sequence is CASSRGLGSYEQYV. The nucleotide sequence is given as TGTGCCAGCTCCCGGGGATTGGGTTCCTACGAGCAGTACGTC.